The text below deals with one TCR beta chain. Some clones are missing from TCRdb's copy, which holds only in-frame ones; the method was immunoSEQ multiplex PCR. The data show fewer than 30,000 clones, 85% to 90% seen once. The CDR3 sequence is 14 residues long. The V end lost 10 bases, the J end lost 2 bases, and 17 bases lay between the germline ends. Germline V gene data show CDR1 as SNHLY and CDR2 as FYNNEI. These data belong to a study of T cells in narcolepsy. The source material was CD45RA- memory CD4+ T cells from PBMCs. The sequence was obtained from a human donor with narcolepsy. The rearrangement links TRBV2 to TRBJ2-5; D possibly corresponds to TRBD2 (6 bases). CDR3 DNA sequence: TGTGCCACCACCCGGGAGCATATACAAGAGACCCAGTACTTC. Protein: CATTREHIQETQYF.